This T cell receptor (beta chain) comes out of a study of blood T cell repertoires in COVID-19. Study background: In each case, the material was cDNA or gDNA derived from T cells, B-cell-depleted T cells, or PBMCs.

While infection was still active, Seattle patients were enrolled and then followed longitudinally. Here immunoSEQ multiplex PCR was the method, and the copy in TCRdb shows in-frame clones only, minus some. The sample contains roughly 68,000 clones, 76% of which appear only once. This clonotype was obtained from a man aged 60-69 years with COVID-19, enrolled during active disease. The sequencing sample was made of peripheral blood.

This chain's CDR3 is CASSLYSGTGYNYGYTF. The DNA of the CDR3 is TGTGCCAGCAGTTTATATTCCGGGACAGGTTATAACTATGGCTACACCTTC. The chain is built from TRBV27 and TRBJ1-2; 8 nucleotides match TRBD1. Germline CDR1 and CDR2: MNHEY and SMNVEV (reference sequence). This CDR3 has 17 amino acids. V dropped 1 base and J dropped 1; count of bases not matched to a gene: 8.